Here is one TCR beta chain with its context. Its antigen is undetermined. Time point reported: week 23, last vaccination. Every vaccine dose comprised 300 ug of mutant IDH1 20-mer peptide plus topical imiquimod. This sample was included in a study of a mutant IDH1 vaccine in newly diagnosed glioma. Study information: Vaccine dosing followed radiotherapy by 4-6 weeks, or accompanied temozolomide cycles.

The CDR3 spans 16 residues. The V and J ends lost 2 bases and 7 bases, in that order; junction bases with no gene match: 9. CDR1 WSHSY and CDR2 SAAADI come from the germline V gene. Generated by immunoSEQ multiplex PCR, the TCRdb table keeps only in-frame clones and is missing some. The sample records around 80,000 clones, roughly 85% being singletons. The chain couples TRBV10-2 to TRBJ2-2; TRBD2 agrees at 8 bases. The TCR comes from a woman in her 50s with glioma. The sequences come from PBMCs, collected from a glioma patient whose treatment included an IDH1 peptide vaccine. Here the CDR3 DNA reads TGCGCCAGCAGTGAGCGCGGGAGGATTACGGGCGGGGAGCTGTTTTTT. Protein product: CASSERGRITGGELFF.